This T cell receptor (beta chain) was profiled in a study of CD4+ T cells in melanoma. The CDR3 covers 13 residues. V was trimmed by 6 bases and J by 2 bases, leaving 10 bases between them. The germline V gene encodes CDR1 SGHTA and CDR2 FQGTGA. Produced via immunoSEQ multiplex PCR; TCRdb's table is partial and in-frame only. The data hold about 110,000 clones, with about 90% observed a single time. A word on this clone: Its antigen is as yet unknown.

Study-level findings and limits: CD8+ T cell, macrophage and B cell function reportedly correlated with neoantigen-specific CD4+ T cells. Neoantigen-specific CD4+ T cells in melanoma reportedly had diverse differentiation states.

The source of this sequence is a human donor with melanoma. The rearrangement uses TRBV7-3 and TRBJ2-5, with D unclear. Sequencing was done on a sample of peripheral blood. CDR3 sequence reads: CASSSLPQETQYF. The CDR3 DNA sequence: TGTGCCAGCAGTTCCTTACCTCAAGAGACCCAGTACTTC.